Listed here are 24 T cell receptor beta chains from one sample, sequenced in a study of vaccination and CD4 T cells after COVID-19 (dated by TCRdb to between 2022 and 2023). Libraries were built with PCR. Sequencing was carried out with an Illumina iSeq 100. DNA from cultured CD4+ T cells was subjected to TCR sequencing with the Oncomine TCR Beta short-read assay at the Johns Hopkins FTIC core. The raw public reads went through TCRdb reprocessing: fastp at Q25, MiXCR clone calling, in-frame beta chains kept. Rows with a matching CDR3 protein are joined into one entry that keeps the most common DNA and genes. The sample records around 13,000 distinct CDR3 sequences, around three fifths of which are singletons. 18% of the sample is taken by the ten largest. The sample's treatment or condition label, decoded: approximately nine-day PBMC culture with coronavirus spike peptide pools or control peptides (ViraFEST assay).

No antigen is known for these receptors. Sample: CD4+ T cells from blood, cultured in vitro. Receptors originate from a human donor who had recovered from COVID-19.

The chain recombines TRBV20-1 with TRBJ2-7; D is perhaps TRBD1 or TRBD2 (5 bases each). The CDR3 contains 14 residues. Germline-derived CDR1 and CDR2 are DFQATT and SNEGSKA (reference sequence). V was clipped by 7 bases and J by 3 bases, with 19 bases between them. The CDR3 is CSVPRGENIYEQYF. CDR3 nucleotide sequence: TGCAGTGTCCCCCGAGGGGAGAACATCTACGAGCAGTACTTC.

This chain connects TRBV20-1 to TRBJ2-4; D not certain. The CDR3 runs 12 residues. Per germline, CDR1 DFQATT and CDR2 SNEGSKA (reference sequence). Trimming removed 0 bases at V and 6 bases at J, with 6 bases between. CDR3 amino acids: CSARDHRNIQYF. CDR3 nucleotide sequence: TGCAGTGCTAGAGATCACCGAAACATTCAGTACTTC.

The chain recombines TRBV19 with TRBJ2-7; 7 positions agree with TRBD2. J gave up 0 bases and V 10 bases, and 9 bases lay outside the gene matches. Germline V lookup: CDR1 LNHDA, CDR2 SQIVND (reference sequence). The CDR3 extends over 14 amino acids. CDR3 loop: CATRRSGDSYEQYF. The CDR3, as DNA: TGTGCCACCCGTAGAAGCGGGGACTCCTACGAGCAGTACTTC.

This clonotype was found a few times. The rearrangement joins TRBV30 to TRBJ1-5; D is unresolved. Germline CDR1 GTSNPN, CDR2 SVGIG (reference sequence). The length of the CDR3 is 14 residues. V was trimmed by 0 bases and J by 3 bases, leaving 9 bases between them. The CDR3 DNA follows: TGTGCCTGGAGTGTACCAAGGAACAATCAGCCCCAGCATTTT. It is translated as CAWSVPRNNQPQHF.

CDR3 residues: CASRPGLRGYTF. Written as DNA, the CDR3 is TGTGCCAGCCGGCCGGGGTTGAGGGGCTACACCTTC. J is TRBJ1-2 and V is TRBV7-9, with unresolved D. Trimming pared 8 bases from V and 8 bases from J, leaving 15 bases between. The CDR3 covers 12 residues. Germline assignment: CDR1 SEHNR and CDR2 FQNEAQ (reference sequence).

The chain uses TRBV6-5 and TRBJ1-3; 7 nucleotides align to TRBD1. With V trimmed by 2 bases and J by 6 bases, 4 bases remained unmatched. This CDR3 contains 14 residues. In germline, CDR1 is MNHEY, CDR2 SVGAGI. For the CDR3, the DNA is TGTGCCAGCAGTTACACAGGGGTTGAAAACACCATATATTTT. Protein sequence: CASSYTGVENTIYF.

V and J are TRBV28 and TRBJ2-5, with D perhaps being TRBD1 or TRBD2 (5 bases each). V lost 7 bases to trimming and J lost 4 bases, with 22 bases between them. This CDR3 has 16 residues. Germline CDR1 reads MDHEN; CDR2 reads SYDVKM. The CDR3 protein is CASISASTQGRETQYF. CDR3 DNA: TGTGCCAGCATTTCGGCTAGCACTCAGGGCAGAGAGACCCAGTACTTC.

V and J are TRBV6-1 and TRBJ1-5; the D is unclear. CDR3 length: 16 residues. V lost 2 bases and J 0 bases, leaving 11 bases between the germline ends. Germline CDR1 and CDR2: MNHNS and SASEGT. CDR3 region: CASSERGIYSNQPQHF. CDR3 sequence (DNA): TGTGCCAGCAGTGAACGCGGGATATATAGCAATCAGCCCCAGCATTTT.

This clonotype appeared a few times. The chain is built from TRBV6-1 and TRBJ1-6; D is uncertain. Germline V gives CDR1 MNHNS, CDR2 SASEGT. This CDR3 is 17 amino acids long. Trimming cost V 6 bases and J 0 bases, with 15 bases left between them. This CDR3 is CASSEADPSSYNSPLHF. CDR3 sequence (DNA): TGTGCCAGCAGCGAGGCGGATCCCAGCTCCTATAATTCACCCCTCCACTTT.

The V and J genes are TRBV30 and TRBJ2-3; unclear D gene. The CDR3 loop spans 15 amino acids. Germline loops: CDR1 GTSNPN, CDR2 SVGIG (reference sequence). V was cut by 0 bases and J by 5 bases, with 15 bases left in between. The CDR3 region is CAWSVGGWTKDTQYF. The CDR3 coding sequence is TGTGCCTGGAGTGTGGGCGGATGGACCAAAGATACGCAGTATTTT.

V usage is TRBV28 and J usage is TRBJ2-3; the match to TRBD2 covers 8 bases. The CDR3 consists of 14 residues. Germline-derived CDR1 and CDR2 are MDHEN and SYDVKM. V dropped 6 bases and J dropped 6; count of bases not matched to a gene: 8. Here the CDR3 DNA reads TGTGCCAGCAGGGAGAGCGGGAGTACGGATACGCAGTATTTT. Protein: CASRESGSTDTQYF.

This chain connects TRBV7-2 to TRBJ1-5, with D possibly TRBD1 on 5 matching bases. V lost 4 bases and J 6 bases, leaving 16 bases between the germline ends. The CDR3 sequence is 15 residues long. The germline V gene encodes CDR1 SGHTA and CDR2 FQGNSA. The CDR3 sequence: CASSSRTGQGQPQHF. CDR3 DNA: TGTGCCAGCAGCTCCCGGACGGGGCAGGGTCAGCCCCAGCATTTT.

V gene TRBV29-1 combines with J gene TRBJ1-2, with D uncertain. The germline V and J ends were trimmed by 1 base and 6 bases, with 9 bases remaining between them. Germline V gene sequence: CDR1 SQVTM, CDR2 ANQGSEA. This CDR3 contains 12 residues. The CDR3 loop reads CSVEGSSHGYTF. CDR3 nucleotide sequence: TGCAGCGTTGAAGGCAGTTCTCATGGCTACACCTTC. The full variable domain, rest sourced from reference TRBV29-1 and TRBJ1-2, is SAVISQKPSRDICQRGTSLTIQCQVDSQVTMMFWYRQQPGQSLTLIATANQGSEATYESGFVIDKFPISRPNLTFSTLTVSNMSPEDSSIYLCSVEGSSHGYTFGSGTRLTVV.

V and J are TRBV9 and TRBJ2-7; D is possibly TRBD1 (5 bases). V was shortened by 0 bases and J by 9 bases, with 19 bases between the two germline ends. Germline V gives CDR1 SGDLS, CDR2 YYNGEE. The CDR3 has 15 amino acids. The CDR3 region has the DNA TGTGCCAGCAGCGTAGATGGAAGGGGTGACGGCGGGCAGTACTTC. This sequence encodes CASSVDGRGDGGQYF.

This clonotype was detected only a few times. The V gene is TRBV9, the J gene TRBJ1-5; TRBD1 agrees at 8 bases. V trimming: 0 bases; J trimming: 2 bases; junction bases outside the gene matches: 1. Looked up from germline, CDR1 is SGDLS and CDR2 is YYNGEE. The CDR3 totals 15 residues. The CDR3 loop reads CASSVGQGRNQPQHF. In DNA, the CDR3 is TGTGCCAGCAGCGTAGGACAGGGGCGCAATCAGCCCCAGCATTTT.

A few counts support this clonotype. The gene calls are TRBV20-1 and TRBJ2-5, with 13 bases identical to TRBD2. This CDR3 has 15 residues. Germline loops: CDR1 DFQATT, CDR2 SNEGSKA (reference sequence). V lost 6 bases, J lost 3 bases, and 7 bases stayed unmatched. CDR3 sequence: CSADPGTSGKETQYF. As DNA, the CDR3 is TGCAGTGCCGACCCCGGGACTAGCGGGAAAGAGACCCAGTACTTC.

This clonotype turned up a few times. The chain employs TRBV30 and TRBJ1-3; possibly TRBD1 for D (5 bases). Germline lookup yields CDR1 GTSNPN and CDR2 SVGIG (reference sequence). V lost 5 bases and J lost 9, with 8 bases in between. The CDR3 covers 10 residues. This chain's CDR3 is CAWGQGTIYF. The CDR3 DNA is TGTGCCTGGGGCCAGGGCACCATATATTTT.

The genes are TRBV14 and TRBJ1-1, with 7 bases fitting TRBD1. Losses at the gene ends were 0 bases for V and 5 bases for J; bases not matched to a gene: 6. The CDR3 runs to 15 residues. Germline values: CDR1 SGHDN, CDR2 FVKESK. CDR3 in DNA: TGTGCCAGCAGCCAAGATGTGTGGACAGGAACTGAAGCTTTCTTT. Translated: CASSQDVWTGTEAFF.

The rearrangement links TRBV11-2 to TRBJ2-7, with D possibly called TRBD1 or TRBD2 (6 bases each). V lost 1 base to trimming and J lost 6 bases, with 13 bases between them. Germline CDR1 reads SGHAT; CDR2 reads FQNNGV. This CDR3 region has 14 residues. The CDR3 DNA reads as TGTGCCAGCAGCTTAGTTACGGGGGCTGGCGAGCAGTACTTC. Translating gives CASSLVTGAGEQYF.

This clonotype was counted only a few times. The chain uses TRBV6-2 or TRBV6-3 and TRBJ2-7; tentatively, D is TRBD2 (5 bases). Deletions cut 2 bases from V and 4 bases from J, with 15 bases between. Per germline, CDR1 MNHEY and CDR2 SVGEGT. The CDR3 contains 15 residues. CDR3 sequence (DNA): TGTGCCAGCAGTTACACTACCGCCGGGAAATACGAGCAGTACTTC. Encoded protein: CASSYTTAGKYEQYF.

For the CDR3, the DNA is TGCAGTGCTGGCCGGGATGGGGGCGGAGTGCCCCAGCATTTT. Protein: CSAGRDGGGVPQHF. The V call is TRBV20-1, the J call TRBJ1-5, with D perhaps TRBD1 (6 bases). CDR1 DFQATT and CDR2 SNEGSKA come from the germline V gene (reference sequence). CDR3 size: 14 residues. Trimming removed 5 bases from V and 9 bases from J, with 20 bases in between.

The gene calls are TRBV5-1 and TRBJ1-1; 9 bases map to TRBD1. Trimming cost V 0 bases and J 6 bases; bases outside gene matches: 0. CDR1 is SGHRS, CDR2 YFSETQ, per germline. The CDR3 has 13 residues. The CDR3 nucleotides read TGCGCCAGCAGCTTGGGGACAGGGGCTGAAGCTTTCTTT. This translates into CASSLGTGAEAFF.

This chain links TRBV20-1 with TRBJ1-4, with D possibly matching TRBD1 (6 bases). Trimming stripped 6 bases from V and 7 bases from J, with 18 bases between. Germline CDR1 DFQATT, CDR2 SNEGSKA (reference sequence). This CDR3 has 14 residues. The DNA of the CDR3 is TGCAGTGCCCCAGGGGTGATGCGGGGTGAAAAACTGTTTTTT. Protein product: CSAPGVMRGEKLFF.

The chain uses TRBV27 and TRBJ1-5, with a tentative D call TRBD1 (5 bases). Germline assignment: CDR1 MNHEY and CDR2 SMNVEV (reference sequence). This CDR3 comprises 13 residues. V lost 5 bases to trimming and J lost 6 bases, with 11 bases between them. CDR3 DNA: TGTGCCAGCAGTCTTCTGAGGGGTCAGCCCCAGCATTTT. Translation: CASSLLRGQPQHF.